Ten or more counts support the clone carrying this T cell receptor beta chain. The target antigen is unknown. Preparing the TCRbeta library involved the use of unique molecular identifiers. TCRdb ran MiXCR on the PCR reads and lists one entry per CDR3 protein. The table includes 600,000 to 700,000 distinct CDR3 sequences, about an eighth detected once. The sample is drawn from a study of T-cell reconstitution after alpha-beta-depleted transplantation in children. Study-wide findings and caveats: At the one-year point after transplant, T-cell counts and TCRbeta diversity were found to come mostly from T cells that had been newly produced. For some patients, TCRbeta diversity was high at day 60 because of recipient T cells and thymic progenitors that survived. Several hundred expanded graft clones reportedly supplied alpha-beta T cells about two months after transplant.

Looked up from germline, CDR1 is SQVTM and CDR2 is ANQGSEA. V gave up 6 bases and J gave up 4 bases, with 21 bases separating them. This CDR3 contains 15 residues. This receptor was identified in a girl aged 2 to 9 with congenital amegakaryocytic thrombocytopenia, due to receive a stem cell transplant. The V call is TRBV29-1, the J call TRBJ1-1, with D uncertain. Sequences were derived from PBMCs, sampled before TCRalphabeta/CD19-depleted stem cell transplant. CDR3 DNA: TGCAGCGTCTACCGGGCCCCGACACTGAGCACTGAAGCTTTCTTT. Translation: CSVYRAPTLSTEAFF.